Described below is a single T cell receptor (beta chain) sequence and its context. Its antigen is unknown. In the PCR, 60 Vbeta and 13 Jbeta primers were used. Assay: immunoSEQ multiplex PCR; the TCRdb copy retains only in-frame clones and omits some. The sample includes about 130,000 clones, more than 80% of them seen just once. This entry belongs to a study of cytomegalovirus exposure and HLA in healthy donors. The V and J ends lost 4 bases and 5 bases, in that order; junction bases with no gene match: 6. The germline V gene has CDR1 SGHTS and CDR2 YDEGEE. CDR3 length: 13 amino acids. Study-wide results and limits: Sequencing had likely introduced a cluster of highly shared sequence variants as an artifact.

There were likely unrecorded immune exposures, though donors were nominally healthy when sampled. The clonotype was recovered from a woman between 25 and 40 years old in good health and CMV-seropositive. Sequencing was performed on PBMCs. The V and J genes are TRBV5-8 and TRBJ2-7; TRBD2 matches at 7 bases. The CDR3 sequence is CASSHGGGNEQYF. The DNA of the CDR3 is TGTGCCAGCAGCCACGGGGGAGGGAACGAGCAGTACTTC.